The 8 T cell receptor beta chains below all came from one sample that was sequenced in a study of T-cell reconstitution after alpha-beta-depleted transplantation in children. Unique molecular identifiers were built into the TCRbeta library. TCRdb fed the PCR reads into MiXCR, producing one record per CDR3 protein. The profile covers 360,000 or so distinct CDR3 sequences, with about 20% appearing a single time and less than 4.5% taken by the ten largest. The sample was PBMCs from the stem cell graft donor, taken from the stem cell graft. These receptors all stem from a human donor who donated a stem cell graft to a child with acute myeloid leukemia.

This clonotype was observed a handful of times. This sequence joins TRBV18 and TRBJ2-7, with D possibly being TRBD1 (5 bases). This CDR3 has 13 residues. V was shortened by 1 base and J by 3 bases, with 7 bases between the two germline ends. The germline CDR1 and CDR2 sequences are KGHSH and LQKENI. The CDR3 spells CASSPQQGYEQYF. DNA of the CDR3: TGTGCCAGCTCACCACAGCAGGGCTACGAGCAGTACTTC.

The J gene is TRBJ2-7, the V gene TRBV28; unclear D gene. Between the trimmed V and J ends, which lost 3 bases and 2 bases, there was a span of 14 bases. CDR3 size: 15 residues. Germline lookup yields CDR1 MDHEN and CDR2 SYDVKM. The DNA for the CDR3 is TGTGCCAGCAGTTTGCCGGTGACTGGAGCCTACGAGCAGTACTTC. Amino acid sequence: CASSLPVTGAYEQYF.

The chain links TRBV29-1 to TRBJ2-3; no clear D. The germline V gene encodes CDR1 SQVTM and CDR2 ANQGSEA. V gave up 7 bases and J gave up 0 bases, with 11 bases separating them. There are 13 residues in the CDR3. The CDR3 protein is CSDRATSTDTQYF. The DNA for the CDR3 is TGCAGCGACCGGGCGACTAGCACAGATACGCAGTATTTT.

This clonotype was observed many times. The V gene is TRBV20-1, the J gene TRBJ2-7; no firm D call. The V end lost 3 bases, the J end lost 0 bases, and 18 bases lay between the germline ends. The germline CDR1 and CDR2 sequences are DFQATT and SNEGSKA (reference sequence). This CDR3 is built from 16 residues. CDR3 sequence: CSASVAVRQSSYEQYF. In nucleotides, the CDR3 is TGCAGTGCTAGTGTCGCGGTCCGGCAGAGCTCCTACGAGCAGTACTTC.

This clonotype has just a few counts. V gene TRBV5-5 combines with J gene TRBJ1-6; no clear D gene. Trimming took off 0 bases at V and 4 bases at J, with 8 bases between the two ends. Germline V gives CDR1 SGHKS, CDR2 YYEKEE (reference sequence). The CDR3 has 15 amino acids. The CDR3 here is CASSLDSPYNSPLHF. The CDR3 DNA reads TGTGCCAGCAGCTTGGACAGCCCGTATAATTCACCCCTCCACTTT.

This clonotype was seen a few times. This chain joins TRBV20-1 and TRBJ2-7; D uncertain. The CDR3 is 13 residues long. The ends were cut back, 3 bases at V and 0 bases at J, with 9 bases in the middle. Germline V gene sequence: CDR1 DFQATT, CDR2 SNEGSKA (reference sequence). The CDR3 reads CSASSQVSYEQYF. The CDR3 nucleotides are TGCAGTGCTAGTTCGCAGGTCTCCTACGAGCAGTACTTC.

This clonotype occurred once. This chain links TRBV4-1 with TRBJ2-3, with 11 bases identical to TRBD2. Germline CDR1 is MGHRA and CDR2 is YSYEKL. Trimming at V came to 1 base and at J to 6 bases, leaving 15 bases not matched to a gene. The CDR3 sequence is 19 residues long. In DNA form, the CDR3 reads TGCGCCAGCAGCCAAGTATTAGCGGGAGGGCGCAAGGTGGGTGATACGCAGTATTTT. This encodes CASSQVLAGGRKVGDTQYF.

The V and J genes are TRBV6-1 and TRBJ2-3; TRBD1 matches 9 bases. The CDR3 sequence is 13 residues long. V shed 8 bases, J shed 6 bases, and the junction held 6 bases outside the gene matches. CDR1 MNHNS and CDR2 SASEGT come from the germline V gene. The CDR3 reads CASRDRESDTQYF. Here the CDR3 DNA reads TGTGCCAGCCGGGACAGGGAATCGGATACGCAGTATTTT.